The present TCR beta chain was sequenced within a study of blood T cell repertoires in COVID-19. Produced via immunoSEQ multiplex PCR; TCRdb's table is partial and in-frame only. The table has about 400,000 clones, 70% to 90% seen once. CDR1 and CDR2 (germline): SGHTA, FQGNSA. The ends lost 1 base at V and 4 bases at J; junction bases unmatched: 7. This CDR3 is built from 15 residues. The chain is built from TRBV7-2 and TRBJ2-7; 7 bases are shared with TRBD2. Material: peripheral blood. This receptor was identified in a man aged 35 to 55 with acute or convalescent COVID-19. This chain's CDR3 is CASSLGRGTQYEQYF. The CDR3 region has the DNA TGTGCCAGCAGCTTAGGGCGGGGGACCCAATACGAGCAGTACTTC.